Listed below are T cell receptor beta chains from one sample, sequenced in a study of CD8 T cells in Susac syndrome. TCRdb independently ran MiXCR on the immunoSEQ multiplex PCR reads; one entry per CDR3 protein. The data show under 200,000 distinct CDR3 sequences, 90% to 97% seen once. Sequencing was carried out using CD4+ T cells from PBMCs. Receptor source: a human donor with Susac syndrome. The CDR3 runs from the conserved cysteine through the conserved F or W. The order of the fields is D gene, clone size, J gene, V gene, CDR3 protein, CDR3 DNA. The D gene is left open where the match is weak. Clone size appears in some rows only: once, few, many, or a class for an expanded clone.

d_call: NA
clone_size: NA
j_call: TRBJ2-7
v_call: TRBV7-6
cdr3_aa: CASSLAGDSYEQYF
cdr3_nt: TGTGCCAGCAGCTTAGCGGGGGACTCCTACGAGCAGTACTTC

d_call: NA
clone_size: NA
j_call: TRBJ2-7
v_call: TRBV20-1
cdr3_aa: CSARVGAWGTYEQYF
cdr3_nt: TGCAGTGCTAGAGTGGGGGCCTGGGGGACCTACGAGCAGTACTTC

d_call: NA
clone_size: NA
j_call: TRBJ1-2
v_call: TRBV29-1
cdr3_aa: CSALEGEGYTF
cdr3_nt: TGCAGCGCGCTGGAAGGGGAAGGCTACACCTTC

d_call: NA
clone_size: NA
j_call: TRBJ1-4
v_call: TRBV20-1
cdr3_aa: CSAGGRGDEKLFF
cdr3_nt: TGCAGTGCTGGCGGCAGGGGAGATGAAAAACTGTTTTTT

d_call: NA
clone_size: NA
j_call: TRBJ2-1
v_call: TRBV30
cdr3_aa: CAWKGVVSSYNEQFF
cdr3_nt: TGTGCCTGGAAGGGGGTGGTGAGCTCCTACAATGAGCAGTTCTTC

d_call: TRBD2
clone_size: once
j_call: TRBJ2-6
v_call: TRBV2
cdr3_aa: CASAPAGTSGGAWANVLTF
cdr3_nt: TGTGCCAGCGCCCCGGCGGGGACTAGCGGGGGGGCCTGGGCCAACGTCCTGACTTTC

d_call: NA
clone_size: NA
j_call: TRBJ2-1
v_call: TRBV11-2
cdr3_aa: CASSSVRGRSYNEQFF
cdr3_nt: TGTGCCAGCAGCTCCGTCCGGGGTCGCTCCTACAATGAGCAGTTCTTC

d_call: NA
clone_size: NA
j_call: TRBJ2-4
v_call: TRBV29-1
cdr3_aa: CSVGYEGLAKNIQYF
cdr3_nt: TGCAGCGTTGGATATGAGGGATTAGCCAAAAACATTCAGTACTTC

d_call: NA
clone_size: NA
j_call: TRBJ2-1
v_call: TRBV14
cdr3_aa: CASSQDRPGKQFF
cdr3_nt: TGTGCCAGCAGCCAAGATAGGCCAGGGAAGCAGTTCTTC

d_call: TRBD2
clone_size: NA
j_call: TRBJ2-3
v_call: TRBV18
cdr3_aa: CASSPRTSASGPTDTQYF
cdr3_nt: TGTGCCAGCTCACCGAGGACTAGCGCGTCGGGACCCACAGATACGCAGTATTTT

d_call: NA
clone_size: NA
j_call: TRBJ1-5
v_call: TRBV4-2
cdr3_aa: CASSQGEGTNSNQPQHF
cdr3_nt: TGTGCCAGCAGCCAAGGGGAAGGGACGAATAGCAATCAGCCCCAGCATTTT

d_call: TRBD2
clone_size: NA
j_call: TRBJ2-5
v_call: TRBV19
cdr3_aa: CASSMGAGGPLETQYF
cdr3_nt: TGTGCCAGTAGTATGGGGGCGGGGGGGCCACTGGAGACCCAGTACTTC

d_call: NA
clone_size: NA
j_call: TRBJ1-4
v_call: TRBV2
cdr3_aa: CASSNIANEKLFF
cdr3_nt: TGTGCCAGCAGCAACATAGCTAATGAAAAACTGTTTTTT

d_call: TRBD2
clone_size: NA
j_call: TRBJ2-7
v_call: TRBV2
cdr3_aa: CASSRTSGPMGEQYF
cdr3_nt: TGTGCCAGCAGTCGCACTAGCGGGCCCATGGGAGAGCAGTACTTC

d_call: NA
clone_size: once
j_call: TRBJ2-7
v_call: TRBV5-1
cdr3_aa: CASSLTQPRDEQYF
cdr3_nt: TGCGCCAGCAGCTTGACGCAACCTAGGGACGAGCAGTACTTC

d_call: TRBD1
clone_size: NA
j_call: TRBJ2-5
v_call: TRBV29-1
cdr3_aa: CSVTGVGETQYF
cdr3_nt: TGCAGCGTAACAGGGGTTGGGGAGACCCAGTACTTC

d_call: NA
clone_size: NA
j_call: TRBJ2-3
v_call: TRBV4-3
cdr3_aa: CASSQVGHSTDTQYF
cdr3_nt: TGCGCCAGCAGCCAAGTCGGGCATAGCACAGATACGCAGTATTTT

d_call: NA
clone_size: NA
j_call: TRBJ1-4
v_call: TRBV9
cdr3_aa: CASSVGEGIVEKLFF
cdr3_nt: TGTGCCAGCAGCGTAGGAGAGGGAATAGTTGAAAAACTGTTTTTT

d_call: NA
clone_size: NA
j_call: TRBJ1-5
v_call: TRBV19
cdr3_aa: CASSIDHSNQPQHF
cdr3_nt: TGTGCCAGTAGTATAGACCATAGCAATCAGCCCCAGCATTTT

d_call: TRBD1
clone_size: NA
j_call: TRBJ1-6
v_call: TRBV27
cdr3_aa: CASRGRQGQNSPLHF
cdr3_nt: TGTGCCAGCAGGGGGCGACAGGGACAAAATTCACCCCTCCACTTT

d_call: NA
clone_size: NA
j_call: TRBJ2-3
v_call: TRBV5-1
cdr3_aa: CASSLESDGTDTQYF
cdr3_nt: TGCGCCAGCAGCTTGGAGTCGGACGGAACAGATACGCAGTATTTT

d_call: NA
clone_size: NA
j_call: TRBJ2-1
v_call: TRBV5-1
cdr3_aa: CASSRADEQFF
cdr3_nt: TGCGCCAGCAGTCGGGCGGATGAGCAGTTCTTC

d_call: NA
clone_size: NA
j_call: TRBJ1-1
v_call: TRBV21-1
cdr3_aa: CASSNRGRDTEAFF
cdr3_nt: TGTGCCAGCAGCAACAGGGGGCGGGACACTGAAGCTTTCTTT

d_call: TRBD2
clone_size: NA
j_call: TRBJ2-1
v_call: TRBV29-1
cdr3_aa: CSVSGTSGRWDEQFF
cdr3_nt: TGCAGCGTTTCCGGGACTAGCGGGAGGTGGGATGAGCAGTTCTTC

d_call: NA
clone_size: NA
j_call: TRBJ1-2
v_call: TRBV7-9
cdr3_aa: CASSLDSWGYGYTF
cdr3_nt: TGTGCCAGCAGCTTAGACAGCTGGGGCTATGGCTACACCTTC

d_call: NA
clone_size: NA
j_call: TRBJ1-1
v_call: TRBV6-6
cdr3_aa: CASSHRQGNTEAFF
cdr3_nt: TGTGCCAGCAGCCACAGGCAGGGGAACACTGAAGCTTTCTTT

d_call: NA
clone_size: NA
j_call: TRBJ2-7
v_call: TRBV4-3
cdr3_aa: CASSQDAGQAAYEQYF
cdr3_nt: TGCGCCAGCAGCCAAGATGCGGGACAAGCAGCCTACGAGCAGTACTTC

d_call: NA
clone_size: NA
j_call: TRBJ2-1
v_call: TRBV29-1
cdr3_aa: CSVDTHRANEQFF
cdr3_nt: TGCAGCGTTGATACGCATAGGGCCAATGAGCAGTTCTTC

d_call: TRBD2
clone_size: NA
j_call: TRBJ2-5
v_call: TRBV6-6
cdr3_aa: CATRAGGETQYF
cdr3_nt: TGTGCCACTCGGGCGGGAGGGGAGACCCAGTACTTC

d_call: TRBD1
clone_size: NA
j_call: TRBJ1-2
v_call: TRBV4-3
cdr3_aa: CASSLLQGAGGYTF
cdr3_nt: TGCGCCAGCAGCCTTCTACAGGGGGCTGGCGGCTACACCTTC

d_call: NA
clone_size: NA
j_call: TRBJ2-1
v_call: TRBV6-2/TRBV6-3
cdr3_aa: CASSLDRNYNEQFF
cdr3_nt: TGTGCCAGCAGTCTAGACAGGAACTACAATGAGCAGTTCTTC

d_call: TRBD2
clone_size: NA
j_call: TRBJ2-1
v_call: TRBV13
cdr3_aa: CASSLYIRTSGRAGSNEQFF
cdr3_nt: TGTGCCAGCAGCCTATATATTCGGACTAGCGGGAGGGCCGGTAGCAATGAGCAGTTCTTC

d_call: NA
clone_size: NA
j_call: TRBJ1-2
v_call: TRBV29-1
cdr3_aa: CSDRTIGGYGYTF
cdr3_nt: TGCAGCGACAGAACAATAGGCGGTTATGGCTACACCTTC

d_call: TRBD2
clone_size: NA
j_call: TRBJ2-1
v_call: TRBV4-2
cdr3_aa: CASSQALTSGDNEQFF
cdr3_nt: TGTGCCAGCAGCCAAGCCTTAACTAGCGGGGACAATGAGCAGTTCTTC

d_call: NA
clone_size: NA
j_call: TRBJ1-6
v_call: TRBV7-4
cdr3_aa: CARQTGLTHSPLHF
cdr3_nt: TGTGCCCGTCAGACGGGACTCACTCATTCACCCCTCCACTTT

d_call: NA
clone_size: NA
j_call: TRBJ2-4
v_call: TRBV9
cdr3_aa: CASSATGNIQYF
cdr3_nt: TGTGCCAGCAGCGCAACCGGAAACATTCAGTACTTC

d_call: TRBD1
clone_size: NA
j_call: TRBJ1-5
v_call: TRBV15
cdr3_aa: CATSRGDSDPLQEPQHF
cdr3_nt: TGTGCCACCAGCAGAGGGGACAGTGATCCCCTTCAAGAGCCCCAGCATTTT

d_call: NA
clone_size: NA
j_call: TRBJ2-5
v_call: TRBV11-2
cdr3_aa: CASSLTRLGKETQYF
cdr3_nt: TGTGCCAGCAGCTTAACTAGATTGGGCAAAGAGACCCAGTACTTC

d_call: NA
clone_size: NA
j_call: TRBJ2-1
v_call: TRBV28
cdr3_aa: CASRRGGGNNEQFF
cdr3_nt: TGTGCCAGCAGAAGGGGAGGGGGCAACAATGAGCAGTTCTTC

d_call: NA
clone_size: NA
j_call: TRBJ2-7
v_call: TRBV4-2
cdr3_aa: CASSQESTPPYEQYF
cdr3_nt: TGTGCCAGCAGCCAAGAGTCTACTCCACCCTACGAGCAGTACTTC

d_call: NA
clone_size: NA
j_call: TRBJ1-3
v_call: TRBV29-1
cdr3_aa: CSAQDGFGNTIYF
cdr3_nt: TGCAGCGCTCAGGACGGATTCGGAAACACCATATATTTT

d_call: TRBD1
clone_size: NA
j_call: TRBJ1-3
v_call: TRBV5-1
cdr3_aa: CASSPGDSHSGNTIYF
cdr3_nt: TGCGCCAGCAGCCCGGGGGACAGCCACTCTGGAAACACCATATATTTT

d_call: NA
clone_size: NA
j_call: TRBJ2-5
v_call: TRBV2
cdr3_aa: CASSPEAETQYF
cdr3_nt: TGTGCCAGCAGTCCGGAGGCGGAGACCCAGTACTTC

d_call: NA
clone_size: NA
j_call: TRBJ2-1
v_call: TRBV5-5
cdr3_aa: CASSPIGGFLNEQFF
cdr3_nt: TGTGCCAGCAGCCCGATTGGGGGGTTCCTCAATGAGCAGTTCTTC

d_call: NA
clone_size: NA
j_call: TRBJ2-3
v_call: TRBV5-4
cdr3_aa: CASSLGQGRDTQYF
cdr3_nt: TGTGCCAGCAGCTTGGGGCAGGGGAGAGATACGCAGTATTTT

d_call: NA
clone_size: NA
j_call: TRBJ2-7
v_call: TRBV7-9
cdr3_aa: CASSYATYEQYF
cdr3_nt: TGTGCCAGCAGCTACGCTACGTACGAGCAGTACTTC

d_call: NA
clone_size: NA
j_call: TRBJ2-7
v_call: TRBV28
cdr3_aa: CASSFFPRYSYEQYF
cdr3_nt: TGTGCCAGCAGTTTCTTCCCCCGATACTCCTACGAGCAGTACTTC

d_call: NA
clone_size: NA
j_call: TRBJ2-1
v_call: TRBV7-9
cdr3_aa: CASSFGQTYNEQFF
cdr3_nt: TGTGCCAGCAGCTTCGGGCAGACCTACAATGAGCAGTTCTTC

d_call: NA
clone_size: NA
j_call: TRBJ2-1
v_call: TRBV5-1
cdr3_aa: CASSFLLQGGYNEQFF
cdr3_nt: TGCGCCAGCAGCTTTCTCCTCCAGGGGGGCTACAATGAGCAGTTCTTC

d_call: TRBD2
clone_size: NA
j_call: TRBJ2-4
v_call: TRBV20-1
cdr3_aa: CSAETIAGLAKNIQYF
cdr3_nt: TGCAGTGCTGAGACTATAGCGGGGCTAGCCAAAAACATTCAGTACTTC

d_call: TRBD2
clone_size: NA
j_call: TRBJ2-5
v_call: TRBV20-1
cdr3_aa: CSARLAGEGETQYF
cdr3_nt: TGCAGTGCCAGACTAGCGGGTGAGGGAGAGACCCAGTACTTC

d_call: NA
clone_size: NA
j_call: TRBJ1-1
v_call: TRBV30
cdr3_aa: CAWSPTDAEAFF
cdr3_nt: TGTGCCTGGAGCCCAACGGACGCTGAAGCTTTCTTT

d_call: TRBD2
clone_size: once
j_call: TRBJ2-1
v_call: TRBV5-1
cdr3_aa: CASSLAGTSPNEQFF
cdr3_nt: TGCGCCAGCAGCTTGGCCGGGACTAGTCCCAATGAGCAGTTCTTC

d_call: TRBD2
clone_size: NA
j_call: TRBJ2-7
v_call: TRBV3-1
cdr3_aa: CASSQDLGLAGREQYF
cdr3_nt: TGTGCCAGCAGCCAAGATCTGGGACTAGCGGGACGGGAGCAGTACTTC

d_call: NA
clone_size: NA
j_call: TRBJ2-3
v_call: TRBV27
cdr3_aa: CASSLKQTTDTQYF
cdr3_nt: TGTGCCAGCAGTTTAAAACAGACCACAGATACGCAGTATTTT

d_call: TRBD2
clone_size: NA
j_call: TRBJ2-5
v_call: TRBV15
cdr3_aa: CATSKTSGGASETQYF
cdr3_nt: TGTGCCACCAGCAAGACTAGCGGGGGGGCTTCAGAGACCCAGTACTTC

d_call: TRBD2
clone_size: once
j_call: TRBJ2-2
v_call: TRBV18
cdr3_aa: CASSPAAATSDTGELFF
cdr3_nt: TGTGCCAGCTCACCAGCTGCTGCGACTAGCGACACCGGGGAGCTGTTTTTT

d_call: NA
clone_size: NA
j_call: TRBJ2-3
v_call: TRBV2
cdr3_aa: CASSTGQFSTDTQYF
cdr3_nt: TGTGCCAGCAGTACAGGACAGTTCTCCACAGATACGCAGTATTTT

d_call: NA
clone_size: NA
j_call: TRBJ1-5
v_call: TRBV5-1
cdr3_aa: CASSLAGLNQPQHF
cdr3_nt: TGCGCCAGCAGCTTGGCCGGACTTAATCAGCCCCAGCATTTT

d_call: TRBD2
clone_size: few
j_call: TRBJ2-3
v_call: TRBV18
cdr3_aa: CASSPGTSGTDTQYF
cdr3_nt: TGTGCCAGCTCACCTGGGACTAGCGGCACAGATACGCAGTATTTT